This T cell receptor (beta chain) was recorded in a study of T cells in Graves' hyperthyroidism and ophthalmopathy. Per germline, CDR1 SGHTA and CDR2 FQGNSA. CDR3 size: 17 residues. Trimming stripped 1 base from V and 0 bases from J, with 13 bases between. Diagnosing involved the use of clinical symptoms, serum thyroxine and TRAb, thyroid ultrasound and orbital computed tomography. Regions amplified from RNA transcripts were the TCR beta CDR3 regions. During a first-round RT-PCR of the TCR CDR3, the HTBI primer set was used. TCRdb passed the multiplex PCR reads through MiXCR, listing each CDR3 protein once. The data hold hundreds of thousands of distinct CDR3 sequences, with 22% observed a single time. At least ten counts were recorded for this clonotype.

The receptor was isolated from a woman in her seventies with Graves' ophthalmopathy. The rearrangement uses TRBV7-2 and TRBJ2-1; D might be TRBD1 or TRBD2, each matching 6 bases. The sample consisted of blood. In DNA, the CDR3 is TGTGCCAGCAGCTTAGACGAGGGGGGCAGCTCCTACAATGAGCAGTTCTTC. Amino acid sequence: CASSLDEGGSSYNEQFF. Full variable domain (rest looked up from reference TRBV7-2 and TRBJ2-1): GAGVSQSPSNKVTEKGKDVELRCDPISGHTALYWYRQSLGQGLEFLIYFQGNSAPDKSGLPSDRFSAERTGGSVSTLTIQRTQQEDSAVYLCASSLDEGGSSYNEQFFGPGTRLTVL.